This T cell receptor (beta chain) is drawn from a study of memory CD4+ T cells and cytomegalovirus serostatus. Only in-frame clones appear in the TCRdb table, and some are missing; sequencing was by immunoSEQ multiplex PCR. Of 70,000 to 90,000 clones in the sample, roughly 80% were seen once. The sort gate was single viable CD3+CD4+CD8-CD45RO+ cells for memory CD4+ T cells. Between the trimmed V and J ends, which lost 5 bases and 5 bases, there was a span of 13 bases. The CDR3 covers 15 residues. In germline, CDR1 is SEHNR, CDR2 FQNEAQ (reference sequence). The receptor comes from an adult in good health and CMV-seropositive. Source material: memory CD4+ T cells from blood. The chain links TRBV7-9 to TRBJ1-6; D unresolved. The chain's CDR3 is CASSPASPHNSPLHF. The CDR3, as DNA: TGTGCCAGCAGCCCCGCCTCACCTCATAATTCACCCCTCCACTTT. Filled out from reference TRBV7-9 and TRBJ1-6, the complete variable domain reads DTGVSQNPRHKITKRGQNVTFRCDPISEHNRLYWYRQTLGQGPEFLTYFQNEAQLEKSRLLSDRFSAERPKGSFSTLEIQRTEQGDSAMYLCASSPASPHNSPLHFGNGTRLTVT.